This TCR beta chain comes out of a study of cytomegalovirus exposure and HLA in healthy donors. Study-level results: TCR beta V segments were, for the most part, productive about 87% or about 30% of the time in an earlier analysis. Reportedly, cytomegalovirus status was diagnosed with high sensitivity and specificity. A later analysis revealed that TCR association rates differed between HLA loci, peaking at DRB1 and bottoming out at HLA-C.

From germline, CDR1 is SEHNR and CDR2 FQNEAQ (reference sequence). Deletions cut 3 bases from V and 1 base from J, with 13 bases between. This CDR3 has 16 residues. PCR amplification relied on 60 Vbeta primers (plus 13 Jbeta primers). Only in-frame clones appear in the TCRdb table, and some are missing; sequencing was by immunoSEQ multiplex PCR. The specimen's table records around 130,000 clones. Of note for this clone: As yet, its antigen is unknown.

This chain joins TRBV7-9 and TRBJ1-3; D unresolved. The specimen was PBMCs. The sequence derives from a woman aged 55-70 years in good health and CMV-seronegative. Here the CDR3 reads CASSFLLSRSGNTIYF. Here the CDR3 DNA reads TGTGCCAGCAGCTTTCTGTTGAGTCGTTCTGGAAACACCATATATTTT.